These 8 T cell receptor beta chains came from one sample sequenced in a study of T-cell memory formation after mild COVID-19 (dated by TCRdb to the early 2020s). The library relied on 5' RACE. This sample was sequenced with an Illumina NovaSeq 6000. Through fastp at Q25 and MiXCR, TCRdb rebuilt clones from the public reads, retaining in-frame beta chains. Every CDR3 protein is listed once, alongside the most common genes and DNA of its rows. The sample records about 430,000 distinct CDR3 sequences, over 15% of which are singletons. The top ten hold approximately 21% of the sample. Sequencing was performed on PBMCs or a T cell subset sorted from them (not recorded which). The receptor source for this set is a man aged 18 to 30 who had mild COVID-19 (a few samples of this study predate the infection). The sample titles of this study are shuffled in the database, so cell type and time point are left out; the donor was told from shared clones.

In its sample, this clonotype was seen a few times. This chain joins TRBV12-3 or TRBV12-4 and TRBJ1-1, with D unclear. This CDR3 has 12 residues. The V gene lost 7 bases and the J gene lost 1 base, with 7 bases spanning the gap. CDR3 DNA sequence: TGTGCCAGCACCCCTTGGAACACTGAAGCTTTCTTT. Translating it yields CASTPWNTEAFF.

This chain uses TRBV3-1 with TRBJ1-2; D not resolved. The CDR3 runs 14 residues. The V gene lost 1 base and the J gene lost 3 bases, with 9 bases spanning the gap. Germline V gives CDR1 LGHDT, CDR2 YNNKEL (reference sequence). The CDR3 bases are TGTGCCAGCAGCCAAGGAGGACTTTACTATGGCTACACCTTC. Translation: CASSQGGLYYGYTF.

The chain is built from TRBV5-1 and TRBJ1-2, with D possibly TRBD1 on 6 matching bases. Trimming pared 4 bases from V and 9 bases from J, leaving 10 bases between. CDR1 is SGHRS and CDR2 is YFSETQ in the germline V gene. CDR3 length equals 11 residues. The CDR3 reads CASSEQGRYTF. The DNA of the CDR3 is TGCGCCAGCAGCGAACAGGGCCGCTACACCTTC. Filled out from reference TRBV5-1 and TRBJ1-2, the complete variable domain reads KAGVTQTPRYLIKTRGQQVTLSCSPISGHRSVSWYQQTPGQGLQFLFEYFSETQRNKGNFPGRFSGRQFSNSRSEMNVSTLELGDSALYLCASSEQGRYTFGSGTRLTVV.

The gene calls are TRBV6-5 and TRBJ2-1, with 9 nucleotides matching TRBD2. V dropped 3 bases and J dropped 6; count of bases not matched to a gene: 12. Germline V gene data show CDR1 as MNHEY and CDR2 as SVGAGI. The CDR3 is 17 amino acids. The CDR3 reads CASSYIPRGGAPNEQFF. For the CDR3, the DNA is TGTGCCAGCAGTTATATCCCACGCGGGGGGGCCCCCAATGAGCAGTTCTTC.

The CDR3 bases are TGTGCCAGCAGCAAAATAAGGGGGGTGAATGGCTACACCTTC. As protein: CASSKIRGVNGYTF. The chain employs TRBV21-1 and TRBJ1-2; the D call TRBD1 from the table was never checked on the DNA. TRBV21-1 is designated a pseudogene. The CDR3 is 14 residues long.

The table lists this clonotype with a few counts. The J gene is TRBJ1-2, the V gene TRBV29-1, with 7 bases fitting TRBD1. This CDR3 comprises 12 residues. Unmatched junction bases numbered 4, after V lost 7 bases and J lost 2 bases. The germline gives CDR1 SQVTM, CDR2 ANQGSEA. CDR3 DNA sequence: TGCAGCGGATCGGGACAGAACTATGGCTACACCTTC. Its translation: CSGSGQNYGYTF.

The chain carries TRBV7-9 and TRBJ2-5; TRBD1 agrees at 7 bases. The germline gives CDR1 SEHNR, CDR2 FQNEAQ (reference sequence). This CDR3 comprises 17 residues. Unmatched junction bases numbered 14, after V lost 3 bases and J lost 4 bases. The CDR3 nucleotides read TGTGCCAGCAGCTTGGACTCGAGGGGGCGCTTTGGAGAGACCCAGTACTTC. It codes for CASSLDSRGRFGETQYF.

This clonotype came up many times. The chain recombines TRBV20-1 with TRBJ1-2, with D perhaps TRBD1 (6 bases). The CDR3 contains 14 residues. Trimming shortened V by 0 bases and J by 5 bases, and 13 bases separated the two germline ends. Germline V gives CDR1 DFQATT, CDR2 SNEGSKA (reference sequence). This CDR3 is CSARDQWGPYGYTF. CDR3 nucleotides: TGCAGTGCTAGAGATCAATGGGGGCCGTATGGCTACACCTTC.